Below, 24 T cell receptor beta chains from the same sample are listed, as sequenced in a study of OX40 agonist ivuxolimab in advanced cancers. Libraries were built with the immunoSEQ multiplex PCR assay. TCRdb provides this immuneACCESS table in a form limited to in-frame rearrangements. Some clones are lacking; in checked studies, under half of them reflect an unresolved V gene, and why the rest are absent is not known. This sample has 50,000 to 70,000 clones in its table, and roughly 92% of those were observed once. 18% of the sample belongs to the ten largest clones. The sample here was CD4+ or CD8+ T cells sorted from blood, taken in a trial of the OX40 agonist ivuxolimab. The origin of the receptors is an adult with an advanced solid tumor such as melanoma, head and neck, liver or kidney cancer.

This chain connects TRBV9 to TRBJ2-1, with 7 bases lining up with TRBD2. J gave up 8 bases and V 4 bases, and 12 bases lay outside the gene matches. CDR1 and CDR2 (germline): SGDLS, YYNGEE. The CDR3 covers 15 residues. The CDR3 sequence is CASSSGTIFLDEQFF. CDR3 nucleotide sequence: TGTGCCAGCAGCTCCGGGACTATTTTTCTGGATGAGCAGTTCTTC. The full variable domain, rest sourced from reference TRBV9 and TRBJ2-1, is DSGVTQTPKHLITATGQRVTLRCSPRSGDLSVYWYQQSLDQGLQFLIQYYNGEERAKGNILERFSAQQFPDLHSELNLSSLELGDSALYFCASSSGTIFLDEQFFGPGTRLTVL.

The chain's CDR3 is CASSLGLAEQFF. CDR3 DNA: TGTGCCAGCAGCTTAGGACTAGCGGAGCAGTTCTTC. The V call is TRBV7-2, the J call TRBJ2-1; TRBD2 agrees at 8 bases. The CDR3 has 12 amino acids. In germline, CDR1 is SGHTA, CDR2 FQGNSA. V was pared by 1 base and J by 10 bases, with 0 bases of the junction left unmatched.

This chain joins TRBV27 and TRBJ2-5; a possible D gene is TRBD2 (5 bases). The DNA end is more similar to TRBJ2-7, so the J call may be wrong. The CDR3 runs to 17 residues. The V gene's germline CDR1 is MNHEY and CDR2 SMNVEV (reference sequence). CDR3 sequence (DNA): TGTGCCAGCAGGAATTTGGGTCTAGCTCTCAGCTCCTACGAGCAGTACTTC. Translation gives CASRNLGLALSSYEQYF.

J is TRBJ1-3 and V is TRBV28, with D possibly matching TRBD1 (5 bases). Germline V gene sequence: CDR1 MDHEN, CDR2 SYDVKM. This CDR3 has 17 amino acids. Trimming took 6 bases from V and 2 from J, leaving 20 bases between them. The CDR3 sequence is CASRSSTGIITGNTIYF. CDR3 bases: TGTGCCAGCAGAAGTTCCACAGGAATCATAACTGGAAACACCATATATTTT.

This rearrangement joins TRBV27 to TRBJ1-3, with D possibly being TRBD1 (6 bases). V was trimmed by 6 bases and J by 0 bases, leaving 15 bases between them. CDR3 length: 16 residues. CDR1 is MNHEY, CDR2 SMNVEV, per germline (reference sequence). The CDR3 DNA reads as TGTGCCAGCAGCTGGGGGCAGCCGAGCTCTGGAAACACCATATATTTT. This gives the protein CASSWGQPSSGNTIYF.

The CDR3 DNA sequence: TGTGCCAGCAGTGTCTGGACAGATTACAATGAGCAGTTCTTC. Its translation is CASSVWTDYNEQFF. V is TRBV6-1 and J is TRBJ2-1; a weak D match, TRBD1 (6 bases). Trimming cost V 4 bases and J 4 bases, with 11 bases left between them. Germline CDR1 MNHNS, CDR2 SASEGT. The CDR3 totals 14 residues.

This sequence joins TRBV9 and TRBJ2-1; D is uncertain. The V gene lost 0 bases and the J gene lost 7 bases, with 11 bases spanning the gap. Germline CDR1 reads SGDLS; CDR2 reads YYNGEE. This CDR3 contains 14 residues. CDR3 in amino acids: CASSVESGFNEQFF. CDR3 coding DNA: TGTGCCAGCAGCGTAGAATCTGGGTTTAATGAGCAGTTCTTC. Filled out from reference TRBV9 and TRBJ2-1, the complete variable domain reads DSGVTQTPKHLITATGQRVTLRCSPRSGDLSVYWYQQSLDQGLQFLIQYYNGEERAKGNILERFSAQQFPDLHSELNLSSLELGDSALYFCASSVESGFNEQFFGPGTRLTVL.

The chain has TRBV6-6 and TRBJ1-2; TRBD1 matches at 10 bases. The CDR3 contains 15 residues. The germline V gene encodes CDR1 MNHNY and CDR2 SVGAGI (reference sequence). V gave up 0 bases and J gave up 6 bases; unmatched junction bases: 4. The CDR3 DNA follows: TGTGCCAGCAGTTACTCCCCCGGGACAGGGGATGGCTACACCTTC. The encoded protein is CASSYSPGTGDGYTF.

This clone was counted once. The V gene is TRBV27, the J gene TRBJ2-7, with D unresolved. This CDR3 spans 18 amino acids. Germline assignment: CDR1 MNHEY and CDR2 SMNVEV (reference sequence). V dropped 2 bases and J dropped 8 bases, with 28 bases sitting between them. CDR3 region: CASSLDGASHPSATKQYF. As DNA, the CDR3 is TGTGCCAGCAGTTTAGATGGAGCTAGTCACCCGTCCGCCACGAAGCAGTACTTC.

The chain couples TRBV28 to TRBJ1-5; weak D call: TRBD1 (6 bases). There are 16 residues in the CDR3. Germline V gene lookup returns CDR1 MDHEN and CDR2 SYDVKM. V shed 1 base and J shed 4 bases, with 14 bases lying between them. The CDR3 loop reads CASSLSEGRGNQPQHF. In DNA form, the CDR3 reads TGTGCCAGCAGTTTATCCGAGGGAAGGGGGAATCAGCCCCAGCATTTT.

This sequence joins TRBV4-3 and TRBJ2-7; 14 bases match TRBD2. Trimming took 4 bases from V and 7 from J; bases not matched to a gene: 9. This CDR3 has 16 amino acids. CDR1 is LGHNA and CDR2 is YSLEER in the germline V gene. The CDR3 is CASSLGRTSGRREQYF. The CDR3, as DNA: TGCGCCAGCAGCCTAGGACGGACTAGCGGGAGGCGGGAGCAGTACTTC.

This chain connects TRBV27 to TRBJ2-5; D is ambiguous. The germline V gene has CDR1 MNHEY and CDR2 SMNVEV (reference sequence). This CDR3 region has 13 residues. V shed 0 bases and J shed 9 bases, with 11 bases lying between them. The CDR3 is CASSLSTSYPQYF. Written as DNA, the CDR3 is TGTGCCAGCAGTTTATCGACGAGTTATCCCCAGTACTTC.

This chain connects TRBV27 to TRBJ2-6; D is possibly TRBD2 (6 bases). Germline assignment: CDR1 MNHEY and CDR2 SMNVEV (reference sequence). Trimming cost V 5 bases and J 0 bases, with 8 bases left between them. CDR3 length equals 15 residues. The DNA of the CDR3 is TGTGCCAGCAGTCCGGGGGTCTCTGGGGCCAACGTCCTGACTTTC. Translation gives CASSPGVSGANVLTF.

This chain links TRBV19 with TRBJ2-3, with 8 bases aligning to TRBD2. Per germline, CDR1 LNHDA and CDR2 SQIVND (reference sequence). This CDR3 contains 15 residues. With 6 bases clipped from V and 4 bases from J, the junction kept 9 bases outside the gene matches. In DNA form, the CDR3 reads TGTGCCAGTAGGACCTTCGGGGGGGGACCAGATACGCAGTATTTT. This translates into CASRTFGGGPDTQYF. Supplemented by reference TRBV19 and TRBJ2-3, the full variable domain reads DGGITQSPKYLFRKEGQNVTLSCEQNLNHDAMYWYRQDPGQGLRLIYYSQIVNDFQKGDIAEGYSVSREKKESFPLTVTSAQKNPTAFYLCASRTFGGGPDTQYFGPGTRLTVL.

There are a few counts of this clone. The rearrangement joins TRBV10-1 to TRBJ2-5, with D possibly being TRBD2 (5 bases). Trimming left V 0 bases short and J 1 base short, with 15 bases between. Germline V gene sequence: CDR1 WNHNN, CDR2 SYGVQD (reference sequence). CDR3 size: 17 residues. The CDR3 region is CASSESPRRGLQETQYF. The CDR3 DNA reads TGCGCCAGCAGTGAGTCTCCTCGGAGAGGGCTCCAAGAGACCCAGTACTTC.

V usage is TRBV9 and J usage is TRBJ2-6, with D unclear. The CDR3 runs to 18 residues. Germline values: CDR1 SGDLS, CDR2 YYNGEE. The V end was cut by 4 bases, the J end by 0 bases, with 17 bases between. CDR3 amino acids: CASSSTSYSSSGANVLTF. DNA for the CDR3: TGTGCCAGCAGCTCCACGTCCTATTCTAGCTCTGGGGCCAACGTCCTGACTTTC.

The rearrangement joins TRBV10-3 to TRBJ2-7, with 7 bases lining up with TRBD1. This CDR3 region has 14 residues. V lost 5 bases, J lost 3 bases, and 7 bases stayed unmatched. CDR1 is ENHRY and CDR2 is SYGVKD in the germline V gene. Here the CDR3 DNA reads TGTGCCATCAGTTGGGACAGCGGATTCTACGAGCAGTACTTC. Residues: CAISWDSGFYEQYF.

The chain uses TRBV4-2 and TRBJ1-2; D uncertain. Germline V lookup: CDR1 LGHNA, CDR2 YNFKEQ. This CDR3 is built from 14 residues. Trimming cost V 5 bases and J 0 bases, with 10 bases left between them. Here the CDR3 reads CASSFQEANYGYTF. The CDR3 region has the DNA TGTGCCAGCAGCTTCCAAGAAGCTAACTATGGCTACACCTTC.

This chain links TRBV11-2 with TRBJ2-5; TRBD2 matches at 7 bases. J gave up 2 bases and V 2 bases, and 5 bases lay outside the gene matches. The CDR3 sequence is 15 residues long. Germline V gene sequence: CDR1 SGHAT, CDR2 FQNNGV. The CDR3 DNA reads as TGTGCCAGCAGCTTACGGCGGGAGTGGCAAGAGACCCAGTACTTC. This codes for CASSLRREWQETQYF.

J is TRBJ2-7 and V is TRBV4-3; D is uncertain. Trimming shortened V by 4 bases and J by 4 bases, and 17 bases separated the two germline ends. The CDR3 sequence is 15 residues long. Germline loops: CDR1 LGHNA, CDR2 YSLEER. The CDR3 nucleotides are TGCGCCAGCAGCCCGGACCGCGTGCCGTTGTACGAGCAGTACTTC. Protein sequence: CASSPDRVPLYEQYF.

CDR3 nucleotide sequence: TGCGCCAGCAGCCCCGGGGAAGGCCTGGGAGGGCGCGAGCAGTACTTC. It specifies CASSPGEGLGGREQYF. The J gene is TRBJ2-5, the V gene TRBV5-1, with 7 positions matching TRBD2. The end of the DNA aligns better with TRBJ2-7, so the J call may be wrong. CDR3 size: 16 residues. Per germline, CDR1 SGHRS and CDR2 YFSETQ.

V gene TRBV4-3 combines with J gene TRBJ2-1; TRBD2 matches at 12 bases. CDR3 length: 17 amino acids. The germline V gene encodes CDR1 LGHNA and CDR2 YSLEER. The trim removed 0 bases at V and 8 bases at J, leaving 8 bases unmatched. The CDR3 here is CASSQDPRLAGEDEQFF. The CDR3 DNA reads TGCGCCAGCAGCCAAGACCCTCGACTAGCGGGAGAGGATGAGCAGTTCTTC.

The V call is TRBV19, the J call TRBJ1-4; 9 bases align to TRBD1. With V trimmed by 5 bases and J by 6 bases, 4 bases remained unmatched. The CDR3 has 14 amino acids. Germline V gene data show CDR1 as LNHDA and CDR2 as SQIVND (reference sequence). In nucleotides, the CDR3 is TGTGCCAGTAGTTACGGACAGGGGTATGAAAAACTGTTTTTT. This encodes CASSYGQGYEKLFF.

The chain recombines TRBV5-6 with TRBJ1-3; D ambiguous. Per germline, CDR1 SGHDT and CDR2 YYEEEE. V lost 4 bases and J lost 2, with 22 bases in between. The length of the CDR3 is 18 residues. DNA of the CDR3: TGTGCCAGCAGCACTGGACCCCTCCAGTCTCTTGCTGGAAACACCATATATTTT. It codes for CASSTGPLQSLAGNTIYF. Based on the CDR3 plus reference TRBV5-6 and TRBJ1-3, the full variable domain is DAGVTQSPTHLIKTRGQQVTLRCSPKSGHDTVSWYQQALGQGPQFIFQYYEEEERQRGNFPDRFSGHQFPNYSSELNVNALLLGDSALYLCASSTGPLQSLAGNTIYFGEGSWLTVV.